The 16 T cell receptor beta chains reported below all come from one sample, sequenced in a study of blood T cell repertoires in COVID-19. Here immunoSEQ multiplex PCR was the method, and the copy in TCRdb shows in-frame clones only, minus some. The profile shows fewer than 300,000 clones, approximately 90% of them singletons. The sequenced material came from peripheral blood. These receptors came from a woman aged 40 to 55 who had recovered from COVID-19.

This clone was recorded a few times. The sample has other DNA sequences that encode this CDR3 too. V is TRBV6-2 or TRBV6-3 and J is TRBJ1-5; D might be TRBD1 (6 bases). Trimming left V 0 bases short and J 2 bases short, with 8 bases between. The CDR3 is made up of 15 amino acids. Germline lookup yields CDR1 MNHEY and CDR2 SVGEGT. The CDR3 spells CASSYSRQGNQPQHF. The CDR3 DNA reads as TGTGCCAGCAGTTACTCGAGACAGGGCAATCAGCCCCAGCATTTT.

The chain has TRBV6-1 and TRBJ2-5, with D maybe TRBD2 (5 bases). Germline V CDR1 and CDR2: MNHNS, SASEGT. The CDR3 consists of 17 residues. V was cut by 0 bases and J by 0 bases, with 14 bases left in between. The CDR3 sequence: CASSEARGAEYQETQYF. Here the CDR3 DNA reads TGTGCCAGCAGTGAAGCACGGGGAGCGGAATACCAAGAGACCCAGTACTTC.

The J gene is TRBJ2-5, the V gene TRBV23-1; 10 bases line up with TRBD1. TRBV23-1 is given ORF status, its function remaining uncertain. V was pared by 4 bases and J by 5 bases, with 10 bases of the junction left unmatched. The CDR3 runs 16 residues. The DNA for the CDR3 is TGCGCCAGCAGTCCGTCCAGACAGGGGGCAGAGGAGACCCAGTACTTC. It specifies CASSPSRQGAEETQYF.

V is TRBV18 and J is TRBJ1-5, with unresolved D. Germline V gene sequence: CDR1 KGHSH, CDR2 LQKENI. The CDR3 contains 13 residues. V was shortened by 3 bases and J by 2 bases, with 5 bases between the two germline ends. CDR3 DNA: TGTGCCAGCTCACCGGGCCGCAATCAGCCCCAGCATTTT. It is translated as CASSPGRNQPQHF.

The rearrangement uses TRBV30 and TRBJ2-7; 7 positions match TRBD1. The CDR3 is 15 residues long. Germline V lookup: CDR1 GTSNPN, CDR2 SVGIG (reference sequence). With 0 bases clipped from V and 7 bases from J, the junction kept 12 bases outside the gene matches. In DNA, the CDR3 is TGTGCCTGGAGTGTAGGTCGGACAGGCGCTGGGGAGCAGTACTTC. Residues: CAWSVGRTGAGEQYF.

This clone has just one count. This chain joins TRBV6-6 and TRBJ2-5; 9 bases agree with TRBD2. Unmatched junction bases numbered 4, after V lost 5 bases and J lost 3 bases. The CDR3 is 14 residues long. Germline V gene lookup returns CDR1 MNHNY and CDR2 SVGAGI (reference sequence). The CDR3 DNA reads TGTGCCAGCAGTGTCCCTAGCGGGAAAGAGACCCAGTACTTC. It specifies CASSVPSGKETQYF.

The genes are TRBV5-5 and TRBJ2-7; D gene ambiguous. The CDR3 has 12 amino acids. Deletions cut 3 bases from V and 0 bases from J, with 4 bases between. Germline assignment: CDR1 SGHKS and CDR2 YYEKEE (reference sequence). CDR3 residues: CASSSSSYEQYF. The CDR3 DNA follows: TGTGCCAGCAGCTCGAGCTCCTACGAGCAGTACTTC.

The chain joins TRBV6-2 or TRBV6-3 to TRBJ2-1; 10 bases align to TRBD2. This CDR3 is 16 amino acids long. Losses at the gene ends were 6 bases for V and 9 bases for J; bases not matched to a gene: 14. Germline V gives CDR1 MNHEY, CDR2 SVGEGT. The CDR3 DNA follows: TGTGCCAGCAGCCCGAGCGGGAGGGGCTTGGGTGGTGAGCAGTTCTTC. It translates to CASSPSGRGLGGEQFF.

This chain uses TRBV30 with TRBJ2-5; D might be TRBD2 (6 bases). The CDR3 is made up of 15 amino acids. CDR1 and CDR2 from the germline V gene are GTSNPN and SVGIG (reference sequence). V was cut by 3 bases and J by 5 bases, with 19 bases left in between. The CDR3 sequence: CAWSALGGSAETQYF. CDR3 DNA: TGTGCCTGGAGCGCCTTGGGGGGTTCGGCGGAGACCCAGTACTTC. The whole variable domain, filled in from reference TRBV30 and TRBJ2-5, reads SQTIHQWPATLVQPVGSPLSLECTVEGTSNPNLYWYRQAAGRGLQLLFYSVGIGQISSEVPQNLSASRPQDRQFILSSKKLLLSDSGFYLCAWSALGGSAETQYFGPGTRLLVL.

V and J are TRBV5-5 and TRBJ1-2; TRBD1 aligns across 9 bases. Trimming cost V 3 bases and J 6 bases; bases outside gene matches: 0. Germline V CDR1 and CDR2: SGHKS, YYEKEE (reference sequence). This CDR3 has 12 residues. The CDR3 coding sequence is TGTGCCAGCAGCTGGGACAGGGATGGCTACACCTTC. It is translated as CASSWDRDGYTF.

This clone has only one observation. The chain uses TRBV6-2 or TRBV6-3 and TRBJ2-1, with TRBD2 identical over 8 bases. Germline V gene lookup returns CDR1 MNHEY and CDR2 SVGEGT. V was clipped by 2 bases and J by 9 bases; unmatched bases: 6. The CDR3 covers 14 residues. The DNA for the CDR3 is TGTGCCAGCAGTTACGGTGGGACTAGTACTGAGCAGTTCTTC. Protein sequence: CASSYGGTSTEQFF.

This clone was seen just once. The chain combines TRBV9 with TRBJ1-1; no firm D call. Germline CDR1 is SGDLS and CDR2 is YYNGEE. The germline V and J ends were trimmed by 3 bases and 0 bases, with 12 bases remaining between them. This CDR3 contains 15 residues. DNA for the CDR3: TGTGCCAGCAGCGCCGGAGGCGGGATGAACACTGAAGCTTTCTTT. Protein: CASSAGGGMNTEAFF.

The rearrangement links TRBV9 to TRBJ2-2, with TRBD1 matching over 7 bases. This CDR3 is built from 15 residues. CDR1 and CDR2 (germline): SGDLS, YYNGEE. Losses at the gene ends were 5 bases for V and 2 bases for J; bases not matched to a gene: 6. CDR3 sequence: CASRDGTDNTGELFF. Here the CDR3 DNA reads TGTGCCAGCAGGGATGGGACAGATAACACCGGGGAGCTGTTTTTT.

This chain joins TRBV6-5 and TRBJ1-1, with D unresolved. The germline V gene encodes CDR1 MNHEY and CDR2 SVGAGI. Trimming removed 6 bases at V and 0 bases at J, with 8 bases between. The CDR3 has 13 residues. CDR3 loop: CASSPGVNTEAFF. The CDR3 DNA is TGTGCCAGCAGCCCGGGAGTGAACACTGAAGCTTTCTTT.

The chain uses TRBV2 and TRBJ2-3; possible D gene TRBD2, 5 bases. This CDR3 comprises 17 residues. Germline CDR1 reads SNHLY; CDR2 reads FYNNEI. V was cut by 4 bases and J by 4 bases, with 21 bases left in between. As DNA, the CDR3 is TGTGCCAGCAGTGCCCCTGCCGGTCGGGATTTCGCAGATACGCAGTATTTT. Its protein is CASSAPAGRDFADTQYF.

This rearrangement joins TRBV6-4 to TRBJ1-2, with 11 bases matching TRBD1. The V and J ends lost 2 bases and 4 bases, in that order; junction bases with no gene match: 0. The CDR3 has 14 amino acids. Germline V gene data show CDR1 as MRHNA and CDR2 as SNTAGT. The CDR3 nucleotides are TGTGCCAGCAGTGACGGGACAGGGGGCTATGGCTACACCTTC. Translated: CASSDGTGGYGYTF.